One and the same sample provided the 17 T cell receptor beta chains below, sequenced in a study of blood T cell repertoires in COVID-19. Libraries were prepared by immunoSEQ multiplex PCR; TCRdb keeps only in-frame clonotypes and omits some of them. In the table there are 97,000 or so clones, about 88% of which are singletons. Sequenced input: peripheral blood. All receptors derive from a man aged 50-59 years with active or convalescent COVID-19.

The chain recombines TRBV7-2 with TRBJ1-4; 9 bases are shared with TRBD1. Trimming removed 4 bases from V and 5 bases from J; junction bases left unmatched: 5. This CDR3 spans 15 amino acids. Germline CDR1 SGHTA, CDR2 FQGNSA. The CDR3 spells CASSWDRDRNEKLFF. CDR3 nucleotides: TGTGCCAGCAGCTGGGACAGGGACCGGAATGAAAAACTGTTTTTT.

This clone has a handful of counts. V and J are TRBV29-1 and TRBJ1-4, with D perhaps matching TRBD1 (5 bases). Trimming shortened V by 6 bases and J by 8 bases, and 16 bases separated the two germline ends. Looked up from germline, CDR1 is SQVTM and CDR2 is ANQGSEA. CDR3 size: 13 residues. The CDR3 coding sequence is TGCAGCGTGCCGGGTATCGGGGGGGAAAAACTGTTTTTT. Translated: CSVPGIGGEKLFF.

The chain couples TRBV6-5 to TRBJ2-7; possibly TRBD2 for D (7 bases). Trimming cost V 6 bases and J 4 bases, with 19 bases left between them. The length of the CDR3 is 15 residues. Germline CDR1 MNHEY, CDR2 SVGAGI. The CDR3 region has the DNA TGTGCCAGCAGCCCCCGGGGGGCCAAAATATACGAGCAGTACTTC. Encoded protein: CASSPRGAKIYEQYF.

This clone was detected only once. The chain uses TRBV6-5 and TRBJ2-5; 7 bases map to TRBD2. The CDR3 length is 14 residues. Germline trimming cut 5 bases from V and 7 bases from J; bases unmatched to any gene: 10. The germline V gene has CDR1 MNHEY and CDR2 SVGAGI. CDR3 DNA: TGTGCCAGCAGTCCAACTAGCGTTGTGGGGACCCAGTACTTC. It specifies CASSPTSVVGTQYF.

The count of this clone is one. The chain carries TRBV5-1 and TRBJ2-2; 8 bases agree with TRBD1. This CDR3 contains 16 residues. The germline V gene encodes CDR1 SGHRS and CDR2 YFSETQ. After removal of 1 base from V and 4 bases from J, the junction contained 6 bases not matched to a gene. CDR3 sequence: CASSLSETGVTGELFF. In DNA, the CDR3 is TGCGCCAGCAGCTTGTCCGAGACAGGGGTCACCGGGGAGCTGTTTTTT.

The chain employs TRBV10-3 and TRBJ1-2, with D unresolved. Germline V gene data show CDR1 as ENHRY and CDR2 as SYGVKD. The CDR3 covers 14 residues. Deletions cut 0 bases from V and 2 bases from J, with 7 bases between. The CDR3 DNA sequence: TGTGCCATCAGTGAGTCGGGCAACAACTATGGCTACACCTTC. It codes for CAISESGNNYGYTF.

The chain is built from TRBV6-5 and TRBJ2-2, with 8 bases identical to TRBD2. V shed 0 bases, J shed 5 bases, and the junction held 5 bases outside the gene matches. This CDR3 has 16 residues. Germline values: CDR1 MNHEY, CDR2 SVGAGI. The CDR3 loop is CASSYSPVAGTGELFF. As DNA, the CDR3 is TGTGCCAGCAGTTACTCGCCCGTAGCGGGAACCGGGGAGCTGTTTTTT.

The chain recombines TRBV5-1 with TRBJ2-7; TRBD2 aligns across 8 bases. Losses at the gene ends were 2 bases for V and 2 bases for J; bases not matched to a gene: 9. The CDR3 runs to 16 residues. The germline CDR1 and CDR2 sequences are SGHRS and YFSETQ. CDR3 DNA: TGCGCCAGCAGCTTACTACCGACTAGCGAACCCTACGAGCAGTACTTC. Its translation is CASSLLPTSEPYEQYF. Complete variable domain (other parts from reference TRBV5-1 and TRBJ2-7): KAGVTQTPRYLIKTRGQQVTLSCSPISGHRSVSWYQQTPGQGLQFLFEYFSETQRNKGNFPGRFSGRQFSNSRSEMNVSTLELGDSALYLCASSLLPTSEPYEQYFGPGTRLTVT.

The rearrangement uses TRBV2 and TRBJ2-5, with TRBD2 matching 7 bases. The CDR3 runs 15 residues. Losses at the gene ends were 6 bases for V and 5 bases for J; bases not matched to a gene: 12. CDR1 SNHLY and CDR2 FYNNEI come from the germline V gene. This CDR3 reads CASRETRTREETQYF. CDR3 coding DNA: TGTGCCAGCAGGGAGACTAGGACTAGGGAGGAGACCCAGTACTTC.

The J gene is TRBJ2-7, the V gene TRBV7-6, with D possibly TRBD1 on 6 matching bases. This CDR3 has 13 residues. The germline V gene encodes CDR1 SGHVS and CDR2 FNYEAQ. V dropped 4 bases and J dropped 4 bases, with 11 bases sitting between them. The CDR3 here is CASSSSQGYEQYF. The CDR3 region has the DNA TGTGCCAGCAGCTCGTCCCAGGGGTACGAGCAGTACTTC.

This chain joins TRBV7-2 and TRBJ2-5, with TRBD2 identical over 9 bases. CDR1 is SGHTA, CDR2 FQGNSA, per germline. The V gene end was trimmed by 6 bases and the J gene end by 7 bases; junction bases not matched to a gene: 12. The CDR3 runs 15 residues. The DNA of the CDR3 is TGTGCCAGCAGGCCCGACCTGACTAGCGGAGGGACCCAGTACTTC. This gives the protein CASRPDLTSGGTQYF.

The rearrangement joins TRBV6-6 to TRBJ2-3; 9 bases line up with TRBD1. Per germline, CDR1 MNHNY and CDR2 SVGAGI (reference sequence). This CDR3 is 14 amino acids long. For the CDR3, the DNA is TGTGCAATCGGGGACAGGGCTAGCACAGATACGCAGTATTTT. Its protein is CAIGDRASTDTQYF.

The chain links TRBV11-2 to TRBJ2-7, with D perhaps matching TRBD1 (5 bases). Germline CDR1 and CDR2: SGHAT and FQNNGV. This CDR3 comprises 13 residues. V was trimmed by 5 bases and J by 3 bases, leaving 11 bases between them. The CDR3 here is CASSLQRGYEQYV. The CDR3 DNA reads as TGTGCCAGCAGCCTACAAAGGGGCTACGAGCAGTACGTC.

This clone has more than one count but fewer than ten. The chain recombines TRBV7-7 with TRBJ2-2; 14 bases are shared with TRBD2. The germline gives CDR1 SSHAT, CDR2 FNYEAQ (reference sequence). V dropped 5 bases and J dropped 4; count of bases not matched to a gene: 3. The CDR3 totals 16 residues. CDR3 amino acids: CASSPGTSGGTGELFF. CDR3 in DNA: TGTGCCAGCAGCCCTGGGACTAGCGGGGGCACCGGGGAGCTGTTTTTT. Filled out from reference TRBV7-7 and TRBJ2-2, the complete variable domain reads GAGVSQSPRYKVTKRGQDVTLRCDPISSHATLYWYQQALGQGPEFLTYFNYEAQPDKSGLPSDRFSAERPEGSISTLTIQRTEQRDSAMYRCASSPGTSGGTGELFFGEGSRLTVL.

This clone was picked up a small number of times. V is TRBV6-2 or TRBV6-3 and J is TRBJ1-1; D perhaps matches TRBD1 (6 bases). There are 17 residues in the CDR3. V lost 5 bases to trimming and J lost 3 bases, with 22 bases between them. In germline, CDR1 is MNHEY, CDR2 SVGEGT. The CDR3 is CASSQVVGGRRDTEAFF. The CDR3 nucleotides are TGTGCCAGCAGTCAAGTGGTCGGGGGGCGCAGGGACACTGAAGCTTTCTTT.

This clone appeared a single time. V is TRBV5-4 and J is TRBJ1-4; D is unresolved. Germline loops: CDR1 SGHNT, CDR2 YYREEE (reference sequence). Trimming removed 3 bases from V and 6 bases from J, with 15 bases in between. The CDR3 runs to 15 residues. CDR3 bases: TGTGCCAGCAGCTGGGGAGGGAGGGTTGATGAAAAACTGTTTTTT. Protein sequence: CASSWGGRVDEKLFF.

In this sample, this clone turned up once. J is TRBJ1-6 and V is TRBV2; 7 bases are shared with TRBD1. CDR1 and CDR2 (germline): SNHLY, FYNNEI. The CDR3 is 12 amino acids. Trimming at V came to 10 bases and at J to 8 bases, leaving 5 bases not matched to a gene. CDR3 loop: CATRDSDSPLHF. Written as DNA, the CDR3 is TGTGCCACCCGGGACAGCGATTCACCCCTCCACTTT.